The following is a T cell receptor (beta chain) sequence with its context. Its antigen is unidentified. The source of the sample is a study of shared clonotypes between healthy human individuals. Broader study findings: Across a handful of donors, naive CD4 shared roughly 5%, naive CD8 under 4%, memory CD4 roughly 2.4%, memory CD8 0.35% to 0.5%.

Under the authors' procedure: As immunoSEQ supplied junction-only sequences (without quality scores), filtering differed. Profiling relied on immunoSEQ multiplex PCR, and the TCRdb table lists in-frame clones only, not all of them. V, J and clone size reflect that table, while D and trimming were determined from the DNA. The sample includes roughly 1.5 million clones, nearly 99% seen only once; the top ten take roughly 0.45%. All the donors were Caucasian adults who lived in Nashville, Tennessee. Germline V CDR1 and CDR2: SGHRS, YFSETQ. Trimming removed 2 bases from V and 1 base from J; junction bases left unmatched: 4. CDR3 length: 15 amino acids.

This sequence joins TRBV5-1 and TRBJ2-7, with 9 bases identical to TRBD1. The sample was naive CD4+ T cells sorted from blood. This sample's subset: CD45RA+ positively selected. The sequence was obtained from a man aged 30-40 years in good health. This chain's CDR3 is CASSFGGQGSYEQYF. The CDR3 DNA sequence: TGCGCCAGCAGCTTCGGAGGACAGGGGTCCTACGAGCAGTACTTC.